The clone carrying this T cell receptor (beta chain) was seen a handful of times. The data originate from a study of patients and donors after allogeneic stem cell transplantation. V was clipped by 7 bases and J by 8 bases; unmatched bases: 7. The CDR3 loop spans 13 amino acids. Germline values: CDR1 SQVTM, CDR2 ANQGSEA. TCRdb itself ran the RT-PCR reads through MiXCR, one entry per CDR3 protein. The sample holds about 160,000 distinct CDR3 sequences; over 25% are singletons and the top ten take about 3%. The rearrangement joins TRBV29-1 to TRBJ2-1, with 11 bases aligning to TRBD2. The receptor's source is a human donor who was either an allogeneic HSCT recipient or a stem cell or donor lymphocyte infusion donor (not recorded which). It is not recorded whose cells these are; they may come from a transplant donor. Sequencing used blood, either unsorted or a sorted T cell fraction (not recorded which). This CDR3 is CSGETSGIYEQFF. CDR3 bases: TGCAGCGGGGAGACTAGCGGGATTTATGAGCAGTTCTTC.